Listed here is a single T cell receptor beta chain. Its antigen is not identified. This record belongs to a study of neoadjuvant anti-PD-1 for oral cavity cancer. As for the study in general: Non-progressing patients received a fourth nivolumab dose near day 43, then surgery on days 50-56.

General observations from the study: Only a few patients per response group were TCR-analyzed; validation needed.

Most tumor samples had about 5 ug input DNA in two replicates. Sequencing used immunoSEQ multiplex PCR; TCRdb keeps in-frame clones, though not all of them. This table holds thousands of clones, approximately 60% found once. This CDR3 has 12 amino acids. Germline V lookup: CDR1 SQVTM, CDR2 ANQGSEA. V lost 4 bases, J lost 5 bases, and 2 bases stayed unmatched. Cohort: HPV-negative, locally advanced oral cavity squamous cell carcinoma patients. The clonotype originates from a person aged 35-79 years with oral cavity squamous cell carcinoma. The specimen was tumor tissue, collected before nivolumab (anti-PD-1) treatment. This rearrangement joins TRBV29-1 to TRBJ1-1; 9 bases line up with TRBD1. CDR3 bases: TGCAGCGTTGGGACAGGGGAAACTGAAGCTTTCTTT. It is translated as CSVGTGETEAFF.